These 15 T cell receptor beta chains were sequenced from one sample in a study of identical twins. Using its own MiXCR run on the 5' RACE reads, TCRdb lists one record per CDR3 protein. The table lists some 500,000 distinct CDR3 sequences, 14% of them singletons. These data are also associated with another study on yellow fever vaccine responses in identical twins.

The sample consisted of CD4+ T cells sorted from blood. The receptors originated from a woman under 30 in good health.

This clonotype showed up just a few times. This sequence joins TRBV28 and TRBJ2-6; D not resolved. Germline values: CDR1 MDHEN, CDR2 SYDVKM. Trimming removed 7 bases from V and 0 bases from J, with 7 bases in between. CDR3 size: 14 residues. The CDR3 DNA reads as TGTGCCAGCAACCTTAACTCTGGGGCCAACGTCCTGACTTTC. Its translation is CASNLNSGANVLTF.

The chain recombines TRBV3-1 with TRBJ1-1; D gene uncertain. The CDR3 contains 14 residues. Germline V gene lookup returns CDR1 LGHDT and CDR2 YNNKEL (reference sequence). Trimming stripped 1 base from V and 4 bases from J, with 10 bases between. For the CDR3, the DNA is TGTGCCAGCAGCCAAGGGGTATTTTCCACTGAAGCTTTCTTT. It translates to CASSQGVFSTEAFF. The full variable domain, in which reference TRBV3-1 and TRBJ1-1 provide the parts outside the CDR3, is DTAVSQTPKYLVTQMGNDKSIKCEQNLGHDTMYWYKQDSKKFLKIMFSYNNKELIINETVPNRFSPKSPDKAHLNLHINSLELGDSAVYFCASSQGVFSTEAFFGQGTRLTVV.

This chain links TRBV6-2 or TRBV6-3 with TRBJ2-1; D ambiguous. The germline V and J ends were trimmed by 4 bases and 8 bases, with 12 bases remaining between them. The V gene's germline CDR1 is MNHEY and CDR2 SVGEGT. The length of the CDR3 is 13 residues. As DNA, the CDR3 is TGTGCCAGCAGTTCCCCCCCTGGGGATGAGCAGTTCTTC. Its protein product is CASSSPPGDEQFF.

The DNA for the CDR3 is TGTGCCACCAGCCGGACAGGGGTCCCAGATACGCAGTATTTT. Protein sequence: CATSRTGVPDTQYF. This chain uses TRBV15 with TRBJ2-3; 9 bases are shared with TRBD1. The V segment lost 5 bases and the J segment 4 bases; nucleotides outside the gene matches: 4. The CDR3 is 14 residues long. Looked up from germline, CDR1 is LNHNV and CDR2 is YYDKDF (reference sequence).

This clonotype was detected only a few times. The chain combines TRBV11-2 with TRBJ2-3, with a possible D match to TRBD1 (6 bases). Trimming left V 5 bases short and J 2 bases short, with 14 bases between. Germline V gene data show CDR1 as SGHAT and CDR2 as FQNNGV. This CDR3 is 15 amino acids long. DNA for the CDR3: TGTGCCAGCAGCATGGTCGACAGGTACACAGATACGCAGTATTTT. This gives the protein CASSMVDRYTDTQYF.

Many counts were recorded for this clonotype. The chain links TRBV5-1 to TRBJ2-3; D call uncertain. The CDR3 consists of 14 residues. Germline CDR1 SGHRS, CDR2 YFSETQ. Trimming cost V 0 bases and J 3 bases, with 8 bases left between them. The CDR3 region is CASSLEVVTDTQYF. In nucleotides, the CDR3 is TGCGCCAGCAGCTTGGAGGTGGTAACAGATACGCAGTATTTT.

This clonotype occurred a few times. This chain connects TRBV20-1 to TRBJ2-7, with 12 bases matching TRBD2. Germline trimming cut 0 bases from V and 2 bases from J; bases unmatched to any gene: 5. CDR3 length equals 16 residues. Germline assignment: CDR1 DFQATT and CDR2 SNEGSKA (reference sequence). CDR3 coding DNA: TGCAGTGCTAGAGATCGACTAGCGGGAGCTGCCTACGAGCAGTACTTC. Translating it yields CSARDRLAGAAYEQYF.

This clonotype was seen many times. V is TRBV7-2 and J is TRBJ2-1; D is unresolved. The germline V gene encodes CDR1 SGHTA and CDR2 FQGNSA. The CDR3 has 15 amino acids. V lost 5 bases, J lost 0 bases, and 11 bases lay in between. The CDR3 DNA reads TGTGCCAGCAGCATACAGTTCCGCTCCTACAATGAGCAGTTCTTC. This gives the protein CASSIQFRSYNEQFF. The full variable domain, with the rest looked up from reference TRBV7-2 and TRBJ2-1, is GAGVSQSPSNKVTEKGKDVELRCDPISGHTALYWYRQSLGQGLEFLIYFQGNSAPDKSGLPSDRFSAERTGGSVSTLTIQRTQQEDSAVYLCASSIQFRSYNEQFFGPGTRLTVL.

This clonotype showed up just a few times. The rearrangement uses TRBV30 and TRBJ2-4; 8 nucleotides agree with TRBD2. The V gene end was trimmed by 1 base and the J gene end by 1 base; junction bases not matched to a gene: 3. This CDR3 contains 15 residues. CDR1 and CDR2 (germline): GTSNPN, SVGIG (reference sequence). The CDR3 DNA reads TGTGCCTGGAGTGACGGGAGGGGGGCCAAAAACATTCAGTACTTC. Translation: CAWSDGRGAKNIQYF.

This clonotype was seen ten or more times. The chain links TRBV5-1 to TRBJ2-2, with 12 bases identical to TRBD2. Trimming took 5 bases from V and 1 from J; bases not matched to a gene: 6. The CDR3 sequence is 17 residues long. Germline V lookup: CDR1 SGHRS, CDR2 YFSETQ. The CDR3 DNA follows: TGCGCCAGCAGACGACTAGCGGGGGCCGTGAACACCGGGGAGCTGTTTTTT. It codes for CASRRLAGAVNTGELFF.

This clonotype was counted a few times. The chain combines TRBV3-1 with TRBJ2-5; D is possibly TRBD1 or TRBD2 (5 bases each). The CDR3 runs to 13 residues. CDR1 LGHDT and CDR2 YNNKEL come from the germline V gene (reference sequence). V dropped 5 bases and J dropped 5 bases, with 12 bases sitting between them. The DNA for the CDR3 is TGTGCCAGCAGCGGGGGTAGGCGGGAGACCCAGTACTTC. This translates into CASSGGRRETQYF.

This clonotype has just a few counts. In DNA, the CDR3 is TGCAGTGGGGGGGGGGCCCTTTACAATGAGCAGTTCTTC. It encodes CSGGGALYNEQFF. The J gene is TRBJ2-1, the V gene TRBV20-1; D possibly corresponds to TRBD2 (7 bases). This CDR3 spans 13 amino acids. V lost 7 bases and J lost 4, with 14 bases in between. CDR1 is DFQATT, CDR2 SNEGSKA, per germline (reference sequence).

This rearrangement joins TRBV20-1 to TRBJ2-5, with 8 bases that match TRBD2. V dropped 0 bases and J dropped 6; count of bases not matched to a gene: 9. This CDR3 is 15 amino acids long. Germline V gives CDR1 DFQATT, CDR2 SNEGSKA (reference sequence). The CDR3 DNA follows: TGCAGTGCTAGAGATGTTCGGGGGGGCGGGAAGACCCAGTACTTC. Protein: CSARDVRGGGKTQYF.

This rearrangement joins TRBV24-1 to TRBJ1-6; D is ambiguous. V was cut by 6 bases and J by 2 bases, with 7 bases left in between. The CDR3 has 14 residues. Germline lookup yields CDR1 KGHDR and CDR2 SFDVKD. The CDR3 DNA follows: TGTGCCACCAGTAACAGCGCCTATAATTCACCCCTCCACTTT. Translation: CATSNSAYNSPLHF.

The rearrangement joins TRBV28 to TRBJ2-7; D call uncertain. V lost 4 bases to trimming and J lost 3 bases, with 16 bases between them. Germline-derived CDR1 and CDR2 are MDHEN and SYDVKM. The CDR3 runs to 15 residues. In DNA, the CDR3 is TGTGCCAGCAGTTCTCAGCCTAAGGGAAGCTACGAGCAGTACTTC. Translation: CASSSQPKGSYEQYF.